The source of this TCR beta chain is a study of blood T cells in healthy people across ages. The CDR3 is 13 amino acids. Germline V CDR1 and CDR2: MNHNS, SASEGT. V lost 2 bases and J lost 5, with 6 bases in between. General observations from the study: Changes in expanded clonotypes were possibly confounded, as the CMV status of donors was unknown.

A few counts support this clonotype. Its antigen remains unknown. Sample-barcoded 5' priming and a J-beta primer mix drove a second PCR of 7 to 11 cycles. Tagging of each cDNA molecule was performed by a template-switch adaptor with 12 random nucleotides. Each CDR3 protein gets one entry after TCRdb re-called the 5' RACE reads with MiXCR. Here the sample spans 1.5 million to 2 million distinct CDR3 sequences, under 30% being singletons. This clonotype was obtained from a woman under 40 in good health. The chain carries TRBV6-1 and TRBJ1-4, with D possibly being TRBD1 (5 bases). Sequencing was carried out using blood. Here the CDR3 reads CASSENRNEKLFF. The DNA of the CDR3 is TGTGCCAGCAGTGAAAACAGGAATGAAAAACTGTTTTTT.